This TCR beta chain is drawn from a study of control samples from healthy donors and cancer patients. This clone appeared a few times. CDR3 size: 16 residues. Germline assignment: CDR1 SEHNR and CDR2 FQNEAQ (reference sequence). V trimming: 3 bases; J trimming: 3 bases; junction bases outside the gene matches: 9. The table came from immunoSEQ multiplex PCR; TCRdb's copy has only in-frame clones and leaves some out. Among about 110,000 clones, around 87% were seen once, and the ten largest hold 3.7%. This chain connects TRBV7-9 to TRBJ2-3, with 7 bases matching TRBD1. Material for sequencing was PBMCs. The sequence derives from a woman aged 55-69 years with lung cancer. CDR3 bases: TGTGCCAGCAGCTTCCAGGGGGATGGGGGAACAGATACGCAGTATTTT. As protein: CASSFQGDGGTDTQYF.